One sample yielded the 26 T cell receptor beta chains listed below, sequenced in a study of T cell changes during pregnancy in multiple sclerosis. This table comes from immunoSEQ multiplex PCR, and its TCRdb copy is limited to in-frame clones, with some not included. The sample has 70,000 to 80,000 clones; less than 95% are singletons. This sample comprised peripheral blood, obtained in the third trimester of pregnancy. Every receptor here comes from a female donor with multiple sclerosis, enrolled in a pregnancy study.

This chain connects TRBV7-3 to TRBJ1-2; D perhaps matches TRBD1 (6 bases). The CDR3 loop spans 14 amino acids. The V end was cut by 3 bases, the J end by 5 bases, with 13 bases between. Germline-derived CDR1 and CDR2 are SGHTA and FQGTGA. CDR3 sequence: CASSFLRTEYGYTF. The CDR3 DNA reads as TGTGCCAGCAGCTTTCTCAGGACAGAGTATGGCTACACCTTC.

V and J are TRBV27 and TRBJ1-5; D may be TRBD1 (5 bases). The CDR3 is 14 residues long. The germline V gene encodes CDR1 MNHEY and CDR2 SMNVEV (reference sequence). Trimming stripped 7 bases from V and 5 bases from J, with 15 bases between. CDR3 region: CASTKREGHQPQHF. The DNA of the CDR3 is TGTGCCAGCACCAAAAGGGAGGGGCATCAGCCCCAGCATTTT.

This chain joins TRBV7-9 and TRBJ1-5, with TRBD1 matching over 8 bases. V gave up 3 bases and J gave up 7 bases; unmatched junction bases: 2. Germline lookup yields CDR1 SEHNR and CDR2 FQNEAQ (reference sequence). The CDR3 length is 13 residues. CDR3 in DNA: TGTGCCAGCAGCTTGACAGGGGCCCAGCCCCAGCATTTT. This codes for CASSLTGAQPQHF.

The V call is TRBV11-3, the J call TRBJ2-1; TRBD2 is a possible D gene (6 bases). The CDR3 totals 16 residues. V was clipped by 3 bases and J by 5 bases, with 17 bases between them. CDR1 SGHNT and CDR2 YENEEA come from the germline V gene. This CDR3 reads CASSLTGGAWNNEQFF. CDR3 bases: TGTGCCAGCAGCTTGACCGGCGGGGCGTGGAACAATGAGCAGTTCTTC.

The chain has TRBV6-5 and TRBJ2-1, with 7 bases matching TRBD1. The CDR3 sequence is 13 residues long. V trimming: 6 bases; J trimming: 8 bases; junction bases outside the gene matches: 7. CDR1 MNHEY and CDR2 SVGAGI come from the germline V gene. The CDR3 coding sequence is TGTGCCAGCAGAACGACAGGGCGGGATGAGCAGTTCTTC. It encodes CASRTTGRDEQFF.

The J gene is TRBJ1-2, the V gene TRBV9; possibly TRBD1 for D (5 bases). Germline CDR1 reads SGDLS; CDR2 reads YYNGEE. Trimming cost V 5 bases and J 2 bases, with 22 bases left between them. The CDR3 loop spans 17 amino acids. The CDR3 DNA is TGTGCCAGCAGTTACGCCCTGGAGGGGCGGGGGAACTATGGCTACACCTTC. Its translation: CASSYALEGRGNYGYTF.

The chain joins TRBV5-4 to TRBJ2-2; TRBD1 agrees at 9 bases. The CDR3 extends over 14 amino acids. V lost 6 bases and J lost 3; bases outside the gene matches: 3. CDR1 SGHNT and CDR2 YYREEE come from the germline V gene (reference sequence). The CDR3 region is CASTDRGDTGELFF. CDR3 bases: TGTGCCAGCACCGACAGGGGGGACACCGGGGAGCTGTTTTTT.

V usage is TRBV9 and J usage is TRBJ1-1; the D gene is possibly TRBD1 (5 bases). This CDR3 has 16 residues. Germline loops: CDR1 SGDLS, CDR2 YYNGEE. V lost 0 bases and J lost 2, with 14 bases in between. CDR3 sequence: CASSVAAGRANTEAFF. CDR3 nucleotides: TGTGCCAGCAGCGTAGCTGCGGGGCGGGCAAACACTGAAGCTTTCTTT.

V and J are TRBV5-1 and TRBJ1-1, with D hard to call. The ends were cut back, 1 base at V and 1 base at J, with 8 bases in the middle. The CDR3 is 14 residues long. Per germline, CDR1 SGHRS and CDR2 YFSETQ. The CDR3 loop reads CASSLYRGNTEAFF. DNA of the CDR3: TGCGCCAGCAGCTTGTACCGGGGGAACACTGAAGCTTTCTTT.

The chain uses TRBV11-2 and TRBJ2-1; weak D call: TRBD2 (6 bases). CDR1 SGHAT and CDR2 FQNNGV come from the germline V gene. The V gene lost 3 bases and the J gene lost 2 bases, with 14 bases spanning the gap. The CDR3 is 16 amino acids. CDR3 in amino acids: CASSFMLRGPYNEQFF. The DNA of the CDR3 is TGTGCCAGCAGCTTCATGTTGCGGGGTCCCTACAATGAGCAGTTCTTC.

The chain uses TRBV7-2 and TRBJ1-2; 7 nucleotides agree with TRBD1. In germline, CDR1 is SGHTA, CDR2 FQGNSA. Losses at the gene ends were 1 base for V and 8 bases for J; bases not matched to a gene: 10. CDR3 size: 15 residues. DNA of the CDR3: TGTGCCAGCAGCTTAGGGGTAGGGGGCGCCGGGGGCTACACCTTC. It encodes CASSLGVGGAGGYTF.

The chain links TRBV4-3 to TRBJ2-7, with a possible D match to TRBD2 (6 bases). V dropped 3 bases and J dropped 0 bases, with 18 bases sitting between them. Germline V gene sequence: CDR1 LGHNA, CDR2 YSLEER. The CDR3 spans 17 residues. In DNA, the CDR3 is TGCGCCAGCAGCCACTCCTCTTATAGCGGAAGCTCCTACGAGCAGTACTTC. This gives the protein CASSHSSYSGSSYEQYF.

The genes are TRBV6-5 and TRBJ1-1; maybe TRBD1 (6 bases). CDR3 length: 14 amino acids. CDR1 MNHEY and CDR2 SVGAGI come from the germline V gene. Deletions cut 2 bases from V and 1 base from J, with 8 bases between. The DNA of the CDR3 is TGTGCCAGCAGTTACCAGGGGACGAACACTGAAGCTTTCTTT. It encodes CASSYQGTNTEAFF.

The chain uses TRBV30 and TRBJ2-5; 8 bases are a match to TRBD2. The better agreement between TRBJ2-7 and the DNA end casts doubt on the J call. Germline CDR1 and CDR2: GTSNPN and SVGIG (reference sequence). The CDR3 has 11 residues. The chain's CDR3 is CACGGAYEQYF. CDR3 DNA sequence: TGTGCCTGCGGGGGGGCATACGAGCAGTACTTC.

This chain links TRBV5-6 with TRBJ2-2; a possible D gene is TRBD1 (6 bases). This CDR3 is 15 amino acids long. V was cut by 0 bases and J by 5 bases, with 11 bases left in between. Germline V gene sequence: CDR1 SGHDT, CDR2 YYEEEE. CDR3 DNA sequence: TGTGCCAGCAGCTTGGATAGGGGGTTGACCGGGGAGCTGTTTTTT. As protein: CASSLDRGLTGELFF.

The chain uses TRBV27 and TRBJ1-1; D might be TRBD1 (6 bases). CDR1 and CDR2 from the germline V gene are MNHEY and SMNVEV (reference sequence). The V end was cut by 10 bases, the J end by 4 bases, with 16 bases between. The CDR3 is 13 amino acids. CDR3 sequence reads: CATTGILGTEAFF. The CDR3 DNA sequence: TGTGCCACCACAGGGATTTTAGGCACTGAAGCTTTCTTT.

This chain uses TRBV11-2 with TRBJ1-6; tentatively, D is TRBD1 (6 bases). Trimming removed 1 base from V and 6 bases from J, with 16 bases in between. Germline loops: CDR1 SGHAT, CDR2 FQNNGV. This CDR3 spans 17 amino acids. The CDR3 nucleotides are TGTGCCAGCAGCTTAGCCTCAGGGGAGAAGGTTAATTCACCCCTCCACTTT. Encoded protein: CASSLASGEKVNSPLHF.

The rearrangement links TRBV7-2 to TRBJ2-5, with 7 bases that match TRBD2. Germline loops: CDR1 SGHTA, CDR2 FQGNSA. V lost 3 bases and J lost 5; bases outside the gene matches: 6. This CDR3 region has 14 residues. The CDR3 sequence is CASSFSGVAETQYF. CDR3 DNA: TGTGCCAGCAGCTTCAGCGGGGTGGCGGAGACCCAGTACTTC.

CDR3 in amino acids: CASSPGQAGNTEAFF. CDR3 nucleotide sequence: TGTGCCAGCTCACCTGGACAGGCTGGGAACACTGAAGCTTTCTTT. This chain links TRBV18 with TRBJ1-1; the match to TRBD1 covers 7 bases. Trimming at V came to 3 bases and at J to 1 base, leaving 5 bases not matched to a gene. Germline V CDR1 and CDR2: KGHSH, LQKENI. This CDR3 spans 15 amino acids.

The rearrangement links TRBV7-3 to TRBJ1-1; D gene uncertain. V dropped 8 bases and J dropped 5 bases, with 9 bases sitting between them. The length of the CDR3 is 11 residues. Germline V gene sequence: CDR1 SGHTA, CDR2 FQGTGA. The CDR3 nucleotides read TGTGCCAGCTTGCGGGAAACTGAAGCTTTCTTT. It codes for CASLRETEAFF.

Here the CDR3 reads CASSLGSTGGGYTEAFF. The CDR3 DNA is TGTGCCAGCAGCTTAGGATCCACAGGGGGCGGTTACACTGAAGCTTTCTTT. V usage is TRBV7-6 and J usage is TRBJ1-1, with 9 bases lining up with TRBD1. Germline lookup yields CDR1 SGHVS and CDR2 FNYEAQ. The CDR3 loop spans 17 amino acids. Unmatched junction bases numbered 9, after V lost 1 base and J lost 3 bases.

The chain employs TRBV11-2 and TRBJ2-7; D might be TRBD2 (7 bases). This CDR3 contains 14 residues. Trimming shortened V by 5 bases and J by 2 bases, and 13 bases separated the two germline ends. Germline CDR1 and CDR2: SGHAT and FQNNGV. The CDR3 region is CASSAPGGPYEQYF. CDR3 coding DNA: TGTGCCAGCAGCGCCCCCGGGGGGCCCTACGAGCAGTACTTC.

In nucleotides, the CDR3 is TGCGCCAGCAGCCTCCGGGGTAACAGGGGAAATGAGCAGTTCTTC. Amino acid sequence: CASSLRGNRGNEQFF. The chain links TRBV5-1 to TRBJ2-1; TRBD1 aligns across 7 bases. Trimming at V came to 4 bases and at J to 7 bases, leaving 11 bases not matched to a gene. CDR1 SGHRS and CDR2 YFSETQ come from the germline V gene. CDR3 length: 15 residues.

The rearrangement uses TRBV7-8 and TRBJ1-2; no clear D gene. In germline, CDR1 is SGHVS, CDR2 FQNEAQ. This CDR3 comprises 15 residues. V was shortened by 2 bases and J by 0 bases, with 10 bases between the two germline ends. The CDR3 spells CASSLSPSANYGYTF. DNA for the CDR3: TGTGCCAGCAGCTTAAGCCCCTCGGCTAACTATGGCTACACCTTC.

V is TRBV4-3 and J is TRBJ1-2; the match to TRBD1 covers 7 bases. J lost 5 bases, V lost 4 bases, and 10 bases had no gene match. Germline loops: CDR1 LGHNA, CDR2 YSLEER. The CDR3 consists of 15 residues. CDR3 nucleotide sequence: TGCGCCAGCAGCCCAGGTGATGCAGGGGGATATGGCTACACCTTC. Translated: CASSPGDAGGYGYTF.

This chain joins TRBV5-1 and TRBJ2-1, with 9 bases that match TRBD2. Germline assignment: CDR1 SGHRS and CDR2 YFSETQ. The CDR3 has 18 residues. V shed 5 bases and J 0 bases; nucleotides not matched to a gene: 12. For the CDR3, the DNA is TGCGCCAGCAGATTAGGGCCTAGCGGGACTCACTCCTACAATGAGCAGTTCTTC. It translates to CASRLGPSGTHSYNEQFF.